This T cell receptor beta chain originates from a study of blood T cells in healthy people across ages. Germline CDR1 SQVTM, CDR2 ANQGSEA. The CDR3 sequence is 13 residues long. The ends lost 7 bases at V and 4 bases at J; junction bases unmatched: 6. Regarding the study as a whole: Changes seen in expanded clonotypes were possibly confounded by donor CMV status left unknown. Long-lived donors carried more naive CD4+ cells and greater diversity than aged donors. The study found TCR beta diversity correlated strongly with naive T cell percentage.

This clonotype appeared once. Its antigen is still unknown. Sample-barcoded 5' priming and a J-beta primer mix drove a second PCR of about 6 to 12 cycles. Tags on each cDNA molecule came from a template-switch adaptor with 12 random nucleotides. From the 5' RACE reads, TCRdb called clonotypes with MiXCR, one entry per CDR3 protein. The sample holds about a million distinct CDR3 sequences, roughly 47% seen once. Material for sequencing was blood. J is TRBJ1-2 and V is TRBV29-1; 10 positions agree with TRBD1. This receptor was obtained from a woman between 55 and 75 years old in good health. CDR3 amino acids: CSARQGAVYGYTF. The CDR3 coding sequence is TGCAGCGCTAGACAGGGGGCGGTCTATGGCTACACCTTC.